The 10 T cell receptor beta chains below all came from one sample that was sequenced in a study of blood T cell repertoires in COVID-19. TCRdb keeps only in-frame clones here, not all; method: immunoSEQ multiplex PCR. Of 110,000 to 150,000 clones listed, around 90% are singletons. The source material was peripheral blood. The receptors were gathered from a woman aged 45 to 65 with acute or convalescent COVID-19.

V usage is TRBV5-1 and J usage is TRBJ1-4, with TRBD1 matching 7 bases. Germline CDR1 SGHRS, CDR2 YFSETQ. The CDR3 runs to 15 residues. Trimming at V came to 4 bases and at J to 4 bases, leaving 7 bases not matched to a gene. CDR3 bases: TGCGCCAGCAGCGGTAGGGACAGCCTTAATGAAAAACTGTTTTTT. Amino acid sequence: CASSGRDSLNEKLFF.

V usage is TRBV27 and J usage is TRBJ1-6, with 7 bases fitting TRBD1. CDR3 length: 15 amino acids. CDR1 and CDR2 (germline): MNHEY, SMNVEV (reference sequence). The V and J ends lost 5 bases and 5 bases, in that order; junction bases with no gene match: 6. The CDR3 nucleotides read TGTGCCAGCAGTGGACAGGTCCGACATAATTCACCCCTCCACTTT. As protein: CASSGQVRHNSPLHF.

This clone was seen more than once but under ten times. The genes are TRBV6-6 and TRBJ1-3, with a tentative D call TRBD1 (5 bases). The CDR3 is 16 residues long. Looked up from germline, CDR1 is MNHNY and CDR2 is SVGAGI (reference sequence). Trimming left V 1 base short and J 1 base short, with 11 bases between. The CDR3 nucleotides are TGTGCCAGCAGTTACTTGACTCGACAGTCTGGAAACACCATATATTTT. It codes for CASSYLTRQSGNTIYF.

The J gene is TRBJ2-1, the V gene TRBV28; D possibly corresponds to TRBD1 (5 bases). V was clipped by 3 bases and J by 0 bases, with 9 bases between them. Germline values: CDR1 MDHEN, CDR2 SYDVKM. The CDR3 spans 15 residues. Here the CDR3 DNA reads TGTGCCAGCAGTTTGACAGCGAACTCCTACAATGAGCAGTTCTTC. Encoded protein: CASSLTANSYNEQFF.

The gene calls are TRBV6-1 and TRBJ1-2, with D perhaps matching TRBD1 (6 bases). Germline V gene data show CDR1 as MNHNS and CDR2 as SASEGT. The germline V and J ends were trimmed by 2 bases and 3 bases, with 16 bases remaining between them. The CDR3 loop spans 16 amino acids. CDR3 region: CASSEPSLAGDYGYTF. The DNA of the CDR3 is TGTGCCAGCAGTGAACCCTCTCTGGCAGGGGACTATGGCTACACCTTC.

The gene calls are TRBV18 and TRBJ1-1; unclear D gene. This CDR3 is built from 12 residues. Germline V gene lookup returns CDR1 KGHSH and CDR2 LQKENI. Deletions cut 1 base from V and 4 bases from J, with 4 bases between. Written as DNA, the CDR3 is TGTGCCAGCTCACCACTAGTCACTGAAGCTTTCTTT. Amino acid sequence: CASSPLVTEAFF.

The V and J genes are TRBV19 and TRBJ1-5; 10 bases agree with TRBD1. CDR1 LNHDA and CDR2 SQIVND come from the germline V gene (reference sequence). V lost 3 bases to trimming and J lost 7 bases; unmatched junction nucleotides: 6. The CDR3 covers 15 residues. CDR3 in DNA: TGTGCCAGTAGTATGGGGGACAGGGGACTCCAGCCCCAGCATTTT. This gives the protein CASSMGDRGLQPQHF.

V gene TRBV6-5 combines with J gene TRBJ2-7; 8 bases are shared with TRBD2. CDR3 length: 12 amino acids. Germline V lookup: CDR1 MNHEY, CDR2 SVGAGI. The V gene end was trimmed by 7 bases and the J gene end by 6 bases; junction bases not matched to a gene: 5. The DNA of the CDR3 is TGTGCCAGCACGCGGGAGGTTGGCGAGCAGTACTTC. It translates to CASTREVGEQYF.

The chain couples TRBV9 to TRBJ2-7; D remains unclear. V was shortened by 1 base and J by 1 base, with 9 bases between the two germline ends. The CDR3 totals 14 residues. Germline loops: CDR1 SGDLS, CDR2 YYNGEE. DNA for the CDR3: TGTGCCAGCAGCGTAACGGCAGGATCCTACGAGCAGTACTTC. Its protein is CASSVTAGSYEQYF.

The genes are TRBV9 and TRBJ1-6; 7 bases agree with TRBD1. The CDR3 has 14 amino acids. CDR1 SGDLS and CDR2 YYNGEE come from the germline V gene. V gave up 0 bases and J gave up 10 bases; unmatched junction bases: 4. The CDR3 region has the DNA TGTGCCAGCAGCGTAGGACAGGGAGAATCACCCCTCCACTTT. It encodes CASSVGQGESPLHF.